This TCR beta chain was found in a study of T cells after yellow fever vaccination (dated by TCRdb to between 2018 and 2020). Regarding the complete study: Libraries from fractions with low cell numbers were prepared with the SMART-Seq v4 Ultra Low Input RNA kit. Blood was drawn at multiple timepoints before and after primary and secondary immunization, with bulk PBMC replicates and cell subsets isolated. Two healthy male donors, one aged 18 to 30 and one aged 30 to 40 years, made up the cohort. Bulk TCR alpha and beta repertoires were sequenced longitudinally to track T-cell clones before and after primary and booster YFV17D yellow fever vaccination.

This sample's treatment or condition label indicates: live attenuated yellow fever vaccine strain. At each blood-draw timepoint, two biological replicates of bulk PBMCs were collected. PBMCs were isolated from peripheral blood using a standard Ficoll-Paque protocol. TriZol was used to extract RNA from bulk PBMCs, CD4 and CD8 fractions, and dextramer-positive and dextramer-negative fractions. This clonotype was observed a handful of times. It lacks a known antigen. No base quality values were provided; no much bigger clone lies one nucleotide off. Synthesis of TCR cDNA relied on 5'RACE template switching, a step that introduced a universal primer site along with unique molecular identifiers. Priming of cDNA synthesis was performed from both the TCR alpha and TCR beta constant segments. Library amplification involved two PCR steps, and the second step added sample barcodes and sequencing adapters. Sequencing of the libraries was done on either Illumina HiSeq 2500 (2x100 bp) or NovaSeq (2x150 bp). On the authors' methods: MIGEC handled demultiplexing of reads and collapsing into UMI consensus sequences, while MiXCR performed V(D)J alignment. Clonotypes responding to the vaccine were identified with edgeR on replicate PBMC samples, with the criteria of FDR below 0.01 and a log2 fold change above 5 up to day 15. CD4 or CD8 identity was assigned to each bulk clonotype according to whether the clonotype was present at higher abundance in the sequenced CD4 repertoire or the sequenced CD8 repertoire. In TCRdb, the public reads were trimmed at Q25 with fastp and aligned with MiXCR, with productive beta chains retained. Under each unique CDR3 protein, matching rows form one entry showing the most common genes and DNA. For this entry, the V and J calls and clone size follow TCRdb and not the study's own pipeline. This sample is represented by 300,000 to 350,000 distinct CDR3 sequences; roughly 8.4% of them were singletons. The top ten clonotypes cover 17% of the sample.

The investigation overall reported the following: The secondary T-cell response was weaker than the primary response but faster, peaking on day 5 instead of day 15. A small fraction of clonotypes showed up in both the CD4 and CD8 compartments, probably as a result of convergent recombination. Computational filtering was required because FACS-sorted repertoires could contain abundant contaminating clonotypes from the bulk population. After the booster, most clones that had expanded after primary vaccination were detected again (about 97% of CD4 and roughly nine tenths of CD8), suggesting broad maintenance of memory. Only two donors were included in the study, so the extent to which the findings can be generalized is limited.

The germline V gene (reference sequence) provides CDR1 DFQATT and CDR2 SNEGSKA. V is reduced by 5 bases and J by 0 bases, leaving a spacing of 12 bases between them. Including the terminal cysteine and phenylalanine, the CDR3 comprises 14 residues. Of the read, only the CDR3 DNA is kept; its 42 bases are in frame from base 1. The rearranged segments are TRBV20-1 and TRBJ2-3, with the D gene not confidently named. Material: PBMCs, obtained more than 35 days after the first yellow fever vaccination. This TCR derives from a man younger than 30 who received the YFV17D yellow fever vaccine. CDR3 protein: CSAPLASSTDTQYF. The nucleotides read TGCAGTGCTCCGTTAGCCTCTAGCACAGATACGCAGTATTTT.